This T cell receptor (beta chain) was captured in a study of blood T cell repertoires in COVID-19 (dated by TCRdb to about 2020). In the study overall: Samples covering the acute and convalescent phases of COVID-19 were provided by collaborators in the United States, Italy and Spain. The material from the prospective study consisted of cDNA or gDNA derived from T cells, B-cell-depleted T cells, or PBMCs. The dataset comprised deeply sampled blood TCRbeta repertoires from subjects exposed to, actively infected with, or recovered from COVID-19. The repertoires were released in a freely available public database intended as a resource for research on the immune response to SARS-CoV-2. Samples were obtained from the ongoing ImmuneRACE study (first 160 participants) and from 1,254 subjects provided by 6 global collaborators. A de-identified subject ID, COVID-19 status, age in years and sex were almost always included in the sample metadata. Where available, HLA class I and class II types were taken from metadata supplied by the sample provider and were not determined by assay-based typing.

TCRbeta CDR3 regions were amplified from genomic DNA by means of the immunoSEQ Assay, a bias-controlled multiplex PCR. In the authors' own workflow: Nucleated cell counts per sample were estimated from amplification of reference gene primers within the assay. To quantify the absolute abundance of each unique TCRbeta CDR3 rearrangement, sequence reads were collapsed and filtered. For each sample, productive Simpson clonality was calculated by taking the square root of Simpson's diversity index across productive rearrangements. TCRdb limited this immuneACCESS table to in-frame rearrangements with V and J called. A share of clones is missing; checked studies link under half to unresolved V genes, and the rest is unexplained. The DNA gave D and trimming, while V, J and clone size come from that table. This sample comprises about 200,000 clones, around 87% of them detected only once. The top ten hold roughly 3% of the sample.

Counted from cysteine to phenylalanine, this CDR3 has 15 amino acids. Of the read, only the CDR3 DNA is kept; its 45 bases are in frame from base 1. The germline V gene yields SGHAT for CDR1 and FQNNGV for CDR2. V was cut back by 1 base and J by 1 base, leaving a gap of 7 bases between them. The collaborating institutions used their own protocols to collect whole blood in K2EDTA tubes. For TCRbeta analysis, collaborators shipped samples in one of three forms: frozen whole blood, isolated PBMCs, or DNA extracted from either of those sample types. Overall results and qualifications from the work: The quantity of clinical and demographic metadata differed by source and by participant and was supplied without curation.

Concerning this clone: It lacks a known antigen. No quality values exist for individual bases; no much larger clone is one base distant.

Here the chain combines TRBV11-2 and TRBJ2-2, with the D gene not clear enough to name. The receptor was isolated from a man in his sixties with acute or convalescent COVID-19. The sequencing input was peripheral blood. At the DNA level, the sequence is TGTGCCAGCAGCTTAGGAACTCAGAACACCGGGGAGCTGTTTTTT. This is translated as CASSLGTQNTGELFF.